The present entry profiles one T cell receptor beta chain with its context. Its target is not known. The germline V and J ends were trimmed by 1 base and 6 bases, with 12 bases remaining between them. The V gene's germline CDR1 is KGHSH and CDR2 LQKENI. This CDR3 is built from 15 residues. Produced via immunoSEQ multiplex PCR; TCRdb's table is partial and in-frame only. The sample has around 86,000 clones, 90% to 95% seen once. Recipients received nonmyeloablative bone marrow transplants from related graft donors, with transient mixed chimerism. Unstimulated Tregs (CD4+CD25+CD127-) and CD4+CD25- non-Tregs were sorted from PBMCs. This record belongs to a study of Tregs in tolerant kidney transplant recipients. General observations from the study: Tregs expanded with activated donor B cells seemed most donor-specific. Biological reproducibility was not directly addressed, but technical replication error appeared minimal.

The sequence was obtained from a human patient who received a combined kidney and bone marrow transplant. Some T cells may be transferred from the graft donor. The V call is TRBV18, the J call TRBJ2-2; D is possibly TRBD2 (6 bases). The starting material was CD4+ T cells from blood (PBMCs), obtained 24 months after the transplant. In DNA form, the CDR3 reads TGTGCCAGCTCACCACTCCGGGGGACTGCCGGGGAGCTGTTTTTT. It yields the protein CASSPLRGTAGELFF.